Described below is a single TCR beta chain sequence and its context. The data stem from a study of PD-1 blockade in mismatch repair-deficient tumors. Study overall: All were previously treated, progressing patients with 12 mismatch repair-deficient cancer types.

Germline CDR1 reads SGHRS; CDR2 reads YFSETQ. V shed 4 bases and J 4 bases; nucleotides not matched to a gene: 6. The CDR3 totals 16 residues. The assay was immunoSEQ multiplex PCR, and TCRdb's table has in-frame clones only and misses some. The sample yields roughly 110,000 clones, over 65% seen once. Sequencing used peripheral blood, obtained 60 weeks after starting pembrolizumab. The receptor's source is an adult with mismatch repair-deficient cancer. The chain joins TRBV5-1 to TRBJ1-3, with TRBD1 matching over 12 bases. CDR3 residues: CASSVGQGATGNTIYF. DNA for the CDR3: TGCGCCAGCAGCGTGGGACAGGGGGCAACAGGAAACACCATATATTTT. The full variable domain, in which reference TRBV5-1 and TRBJ1-3 provide the parts outside the CDR3, is KAGVTQTPRYLIKTRGQQVTLSCSPISGHRSVSWYQQTPGQGLQFLFEYFSETQRNKGNFPGRFSGRQFSNSRSEMNVSTLELGDSALYLCASSVGQGATGNTIYFGEGSWLTVV.